This section outlines one TCR beta chain sequence together with its context. Its specificity is not known. This specimen belongs to a study of cytomegalovirus exposure and HLA in healthy donors. Study results and limitations: First-cohort TCR clusters tended to co-occur in the roughly 130 validation repertoires, a later analysis found. Associated with cytomegalovirus, according to the listing, were fewer than 200 TCR beta chains.

Germline loops: CDR1 SGHNT, CDR2 YENEEA. The CDR3 is 13 residues long. V was clipped by 6 bases and J by 4 bases, with 9 bases between them. Produced via immunoSEQ multiplex PCR; TCRdb's table is partial and in-frame only. This sample yields more than 250,000 clones, of which less than 95% are seen a single time; around 3.1% belongs to the top ten. This receptor was taken from a woman younger than 45 in good health and CMV-seronegative. Sequencing used PBMCs. V is TRBV11-3 and J is TRBJ2-2; TRBD1 is a possible D gene (6 bases). In DNA, the CDR3 is TGTGCCAGCAGAGAACAGGGCACCGGGGAGCTGTTTTTT. Its translation: CASREQGTGELFF.